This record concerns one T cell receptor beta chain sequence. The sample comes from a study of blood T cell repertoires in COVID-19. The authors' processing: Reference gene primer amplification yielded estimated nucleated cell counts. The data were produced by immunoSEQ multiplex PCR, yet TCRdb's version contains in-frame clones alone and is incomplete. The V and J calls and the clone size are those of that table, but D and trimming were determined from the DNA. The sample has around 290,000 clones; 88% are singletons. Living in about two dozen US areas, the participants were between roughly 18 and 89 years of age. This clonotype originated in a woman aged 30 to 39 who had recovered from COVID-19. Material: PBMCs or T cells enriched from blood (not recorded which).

The CDR3 region is CASSAAAEGFYGGYTF. The CDR3 DNA reads TGTGCCAGCAGCGCGGCCGCGGAGGGGTTCTATGGTGGCTACACCTTC. The chain employs TRBV9 and TRBJ1-2, with D maybe TRBD1 (5 bases). CDR3 length: 16 residues. The ends were cut back, 3 bases at V and 7 bases at J, with 22 bases in the middle. Germline lookup yields CDR1 SGDLS and CDR2 YYNGEE.